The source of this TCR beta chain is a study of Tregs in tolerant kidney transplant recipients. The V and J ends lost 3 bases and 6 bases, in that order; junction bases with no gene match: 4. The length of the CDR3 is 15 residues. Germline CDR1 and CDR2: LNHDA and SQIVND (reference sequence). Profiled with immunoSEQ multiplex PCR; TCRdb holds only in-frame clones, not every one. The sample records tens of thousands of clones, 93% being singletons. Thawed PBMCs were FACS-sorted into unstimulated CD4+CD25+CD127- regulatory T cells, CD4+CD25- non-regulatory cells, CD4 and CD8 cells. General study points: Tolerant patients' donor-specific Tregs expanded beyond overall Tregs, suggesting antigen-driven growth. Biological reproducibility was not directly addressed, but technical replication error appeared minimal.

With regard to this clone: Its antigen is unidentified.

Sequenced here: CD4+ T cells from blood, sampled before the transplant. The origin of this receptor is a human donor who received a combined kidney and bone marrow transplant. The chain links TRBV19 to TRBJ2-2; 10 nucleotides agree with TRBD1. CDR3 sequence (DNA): TGTGCCAGTAGTATTGGGACAGGGGCTTCCGGGGAGCTGTTTTTT. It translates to CASSIGTGASGELFF. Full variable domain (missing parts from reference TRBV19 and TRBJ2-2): DGGITQSPKYLFRKEGQNVTLSCEQNLNHDAMYWYRQDPGQGLRLIYYSQIVNDFQKGDIAEGYSVSREKKESFPLTVTSAQKNPTAFYLCASSIGTGASGELFFGEGSRLTVL.